The 19 T cell receptor beta chains given below trace back to one sample, sequenced in a study of blood T cell repertoires in COVID-19 (dated by TCRdb to 2018 to 2020). Preparation of the library involved the immunoSEQ multiplex PCR assay. In TCRdb, the immuneACCESS table is reduced to in-frame sequences with V and J assigned. These tables do not hold every clone; where another copy was compared, an unresolved V gene accounts for under half, and the others remain unexplained. Within this sample are about 110,000 clones, with approximately 90% of them counted one time only. 4.5% to 5% of the sample is taken by the ten largest. The sequencing input was peripheral blood. These receptors were taken from a human donor in a cohort sampled during active COVID-19.

CDR3 residues: CASSYSQRSYEQYF. The CDR3 region has the DNA TGTGCCAGCAGTTACTCACAAAGATCCTACGAGCAGTACTTC. The rearrangement joins TRBV6-5 to TRBJ2-7; D remains ambiguous. The length of the CDR3 is 14 residues. Germline V gives CDR1 MNHEY, CDR2 SVGAGI. V gave up 0 bases and J gave up 1 base, with 7 bases separating them.

This chain joins TRBV3-1 (or the pseudogene TRBV3-2) and TRBJ2-3; 8 nucleotides agree with TRBD2. The CDR3 extends over 17 amino acids. J gave up 4 bases and V 1 base, and 10 bases lay outside the gene matches. Germline V gene lookup returns CDR1 LGHDT and CDR2 YNNKEL (reference sequence). Here the CDR3 DNA reads TGTGCCAGCAGCCAAGTTCCGGGACTAGTTGGGGCAGATACGCAGTATTTT. Translation: CASSQVPGLVGADTQYF.

This rearrangement joins TRBV7-6 to TRBJ2-6, with D perhaps TRBD2 (6 bases). Trimming took 5 bases from V and 0 from J, leaving 14 bases between them. CDR3 size: 17 residues. Germline-derived CDR1 and CDR2 are SGHVS and FNYEAQ. The chain's CDR3 is CASSPGVGNSGANVLTF. In DNA, the CDR3 is TGTGCCAGCAGCCCGGGGGTGGGCAACTCTGGGGCCAACGTCCTGACTTTC.

CDR3 in amino acids: CASSFGNTIYF. The DNA of the CDR3 is TGTGCCAGCAGCTTTGGCAACACCATATATTTT. The chain carries TRBV5-8 and TRBJ1-3, with D unresolved. The V gene's germline CDR1 is SGHTS and CDR2 YDEGEE. Trimming left V 2 bases short and J 7 bases short, with 4 bases between. CDR3 length: 11 amino acids.

The J gene is TRBJ2-7, the V gene TRBV4-3; 10 nucleotides agree with TRBD2. In germline, CDR1 is LGHNA, CDR2 YSLEER. V shed 4 bases and J 6 bases; nucleotides not matched to a gene: 15. This CDR3 has 17 residues. In DNA, the CDR3 is TGCGCCAGCAGCCGATCCCGGATCCCGGGACTAGCGTTCGAGCAGTACTTC. Protein product: CASSRSRIPGLAFEQYF.

The chain links TRBV28 to TRBJ2-7, with a possible D match to TRBD1 (6 bases). From germline, CDR1 is MDHEN and CDR2 SYDVKM. This CDR3 has 15 amino acids. The V end lost 5 bases, the J end lost 7 bases, and 21 bases lay between the germline ends. The CDR3 DNA is TGTGCCAGCAGTGCTCCACAGCTTCCAGGGGAGGAGCAGTACTTC. The encoded protein is CASSAPQLPGEEQYF.

This chain connects TRBV27 to TRBJ1-6; 7 bases align to TRBD1. Per germline, CDR1 MNHEY and CDR2 SMNVEV (reference sequence). V shed 2 bases, J shed 8 bases, and the junction held 9 bases outside the gene matches. The CDR3 contains 16 residues. The CDR3 reads CASSLISTGIDSPLHF. In nucleotides, the CDR3 is TGTGCCAGCAGTTTAATCTCGACAGGGATTGATTCACCCCTCCACTTT.

The rearrangement links TRBV10-3 to TRBJ2-1, with 8 bases fitting TRBD1. CDR1 and CDR2 from the germline V gene are ENHRY and SYGVKD. J lost 4 bases, V lost 10 bases, and 6 bases had no gene match. CDR3 size: 13 residues. The CDR3 sequence is CATEGQDYNEQFF. As DNA, the CDR3 is TGTGCCACTGAGGGACAGGATTACAATGAGCAGTTCTTC.

This sequence joins TRBV7-2 and TRBJ1-4; D perhaps matches TRBD1 (6 bases). The germline V gene has CDR1 SGHTA and CDR2 FQGNSA. This CDR3 has 15 amino acids. V lost 4 bases to trimming and J lost 4 bases, with 13 bases between them. The DNA of the CDR3 is TGTGCCAGCAGCTCGCAGGGGTCCCATAATGAAAAACTGTTTTTT. This encodes CASSSQGSHNEKLFF.

The V call is TRBV6-1, the J call TRBJ1-3; D remains ambiguous. Deletions cut 3 bases from V and 7 bases from J, with 7 bases between. The CDR3 has 12 amino acids. The germline V gene encodes CDR1 MNHNS and CDR2 SASEGT. The DNA of the CDR3 is TGTGCCAGCAGTGAGGCGGGGAACACCATATATTTT. The encoded protein is CASSEAGNTIYF.

The chain is built from TRBV5-4 and TRBJ1-2, with D possibly being TRBD1 (6 bases). V was trimmed by 2 bases and J by 3 bases, leaving 11 bases between them. Germline V gene lookup returns CDR1 SGHNT and CDR2 YYREEE (reference sequence). The CDR3 length is 14 residues. CDR3 nucleotide sequence: TGTGCCAGCAGCTTTCAGGGGAACGACTATGGCTACACCTTC. Translation: CASSFQGNDYGYTF.

J is TRBJ1-2 and V is TRBV5-4; TRBD1 matches 8 bases. CDR1 is SGHNT, CDR2 YYREEE, per germline (reference sequence). This CDR3 contains 13 residues. Trimming at V came to 0 bases and at J to 6 bases, leaving 1 base not matched to a gene. CDR3 loop: CASSLAGGDGYTF. In DNA form, the CDR3 reads TGTGCCAGCAGCTTGGCAGGGGGCGATGGCTACACCTTC.

The chain has TRBV10-3 and TRBJ2-4, with D uncertain. The CDR3 consists of 18 residues. Trimming took 0 bases from V and 0 from J, leaving 15 bases between them. Germline V CDR1 and CDR2: ENHRY, SYGVKD. The CDR3 loop reads CAISESLGDTLAKNIQYF. CDR3 in DNA: TGTGCCATCAGTGAGTCGTTAGGTGACACCTTAGCCAAAAACATTCAGTACTTC.

This chain connects TRBV27 to TRBJ2-3; a possible D gene is TRBD1 (6 bases). The CDR3 is made up of 12 amino acids. The germline V gene has CDR1 MNHEY and CDR2 SMNVEV (reference sequence). Trimming shortened V by 7 bases and J by 7 bases, and 12 bases separated the two germline ends. The CDR3 sequence is CASNQQGHTQYF. Here the CDR3 DNA reads TGTGCCAGCAACCAACAGGGCCATACGCAGTATTTT.

The DNA of the CDR3 is TGTGCCAGCAGTTTATGGGGAGCGGGAGGGCCCGAGCAGTACTTC. Translation gives CASSLWGAGGPEQYF. The rearrangement joins TRBV28 to TRBJ2-7, with 10 nucleotides matching TRBD2. Losses at the gene ends were 0 bases for V and 6 bases for J; bases not matched to a gene: 5. The germline V gene has CDR1 MDHEN and CDR2 SYDVKM. This CDR3 has 15 amino acids.

The chain links TRBV5-1 to TRBJ2-2; the match to TRBD2 covers 11 bases. Germline V CDR1 and CDR2: SGHRS, YFSETQ. V was clipped by 0 bases and J by 4 bases; unmatched bases: 8. The CDR3 is 18 amino acids. The CDR3: CASSLASSGRAGTGELFF. As DNA, the CDR3 is TGCGCCAGCAGCTTGGCCAGTAGCGGGAGGGCCGGCACCGGGGAGCTGTTTTTT.

CDR3 in amino acids: CASSPERGSTDTQYF. The CDR3 region has the DNA TGTGCCAGCAGTCCCGAGCGGGGAAGCACAGATACGCAGTATTTT. The chain has TRBV28 and TRBJ2-3; 7 bases are a match to TRBD2. The CDR3 sequence is 15 residues long. Germline V CDR1 and CDR2: MDHEN, SYDVKM. Trimming at V came to 5 bases and at J to 0 bases, leaving 5 bases not matched to a gene.

V usage is TRBV5-1 and J usage is TRBJ1-1; D is perhaps TRBD1 (5 bases). Germline assignment: CDR1 SGHRS and CDR2 YFSETQ. Trimming removed 7 bases from V and 7 bases from J, with 20 bases in between. This CDR3 region has 14 residues. The CDR3 reads CASSSMGLYSEAFF. Written as DNA, the CDR3 is TGCGCCAGCTCCTCGATGGGGCTATACAGTGAAGCTTTCTTT.

This clone was seen only a few times. This sequence joins TRBV4-2 and TRBJ2-2, with 8 nucleotides matching TRBD2. The V gene end was trimmed by 3 bases and the J gene end by 6 bases; junction bases not matched to a gene: 6. Germline V gives CDR1 LGHNA, CDR2 YNFKEQ. This CDR3 is built from 15 residues. The CDR3 coding sequence is TGTGCCAGCAGCCATGCGGCAGCGGGGGCCGGGGAGCTGTTTTTT. Translating it yields CASSHAAAGAGELFF.